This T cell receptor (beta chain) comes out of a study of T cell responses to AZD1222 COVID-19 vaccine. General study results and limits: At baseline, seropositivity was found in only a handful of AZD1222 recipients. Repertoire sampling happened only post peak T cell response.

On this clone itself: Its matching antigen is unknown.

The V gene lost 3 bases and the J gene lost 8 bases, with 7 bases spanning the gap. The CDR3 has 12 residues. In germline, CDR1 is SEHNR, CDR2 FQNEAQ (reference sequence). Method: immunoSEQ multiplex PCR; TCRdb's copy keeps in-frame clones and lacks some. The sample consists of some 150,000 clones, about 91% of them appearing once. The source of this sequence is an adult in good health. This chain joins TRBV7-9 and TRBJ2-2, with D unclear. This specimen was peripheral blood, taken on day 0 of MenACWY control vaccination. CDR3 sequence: CASSFRTGELFF. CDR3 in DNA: TGTGCCAGCAGCTTCAGGACGGGGGAGCTGTTTTTT.